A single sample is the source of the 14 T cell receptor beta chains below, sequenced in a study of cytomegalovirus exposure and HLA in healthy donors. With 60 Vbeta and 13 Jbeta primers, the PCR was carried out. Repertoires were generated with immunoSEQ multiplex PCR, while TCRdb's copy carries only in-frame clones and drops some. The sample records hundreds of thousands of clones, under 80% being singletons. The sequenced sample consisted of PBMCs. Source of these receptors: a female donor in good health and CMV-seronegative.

The CDR3 region has the DNA TGTGCCAGCAGCTTTATGACAGGGGACGAGCAGTACTTC. This codes for CASSFMTGDEQYF. The chain uses TRBV7-9 and TRBJ2-7; 8 positions match TRBD1. J was trimmed by 5 bases and V by 3 bases; bases with no gene match: 3. Looked up from germline, CDR1 is SEHNR and CDR2 is FQNEAQ (reference sequence). The CDR3 has 13 amino acids.

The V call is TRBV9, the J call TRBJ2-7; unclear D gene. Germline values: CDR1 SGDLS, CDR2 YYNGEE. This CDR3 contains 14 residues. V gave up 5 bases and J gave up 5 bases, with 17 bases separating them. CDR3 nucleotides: TGTGCCAGCAGTAGAGACACCGATGGCGACGAGCAGTACTTC. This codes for CASSRDTDGDEQYF.

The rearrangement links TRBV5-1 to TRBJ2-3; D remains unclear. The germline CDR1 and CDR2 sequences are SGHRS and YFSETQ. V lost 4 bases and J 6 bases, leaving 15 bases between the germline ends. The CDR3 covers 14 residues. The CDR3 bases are TGCGCCAGCAGCCCTATGATACTCCCCGATACGCAGTATTTT. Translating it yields CASSPMILPDTQYF.

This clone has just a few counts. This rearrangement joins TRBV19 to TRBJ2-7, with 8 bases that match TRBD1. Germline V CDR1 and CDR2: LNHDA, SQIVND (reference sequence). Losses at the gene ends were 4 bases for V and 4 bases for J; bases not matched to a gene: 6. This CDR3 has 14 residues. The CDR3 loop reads CASSSRQGRYEQYF. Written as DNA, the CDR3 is TGTGCCAGTAGTAGCAGACAGGGGAGGTACGAGCAGTACTTC.

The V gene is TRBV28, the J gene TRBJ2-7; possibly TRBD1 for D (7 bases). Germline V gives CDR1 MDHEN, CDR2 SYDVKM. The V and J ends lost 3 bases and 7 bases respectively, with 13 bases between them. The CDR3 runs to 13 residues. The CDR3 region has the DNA TGTGCCAGCAGTTTTCCGACAGGGAGGGAGCAGTACTTC. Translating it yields CASSFPTGREQYF.

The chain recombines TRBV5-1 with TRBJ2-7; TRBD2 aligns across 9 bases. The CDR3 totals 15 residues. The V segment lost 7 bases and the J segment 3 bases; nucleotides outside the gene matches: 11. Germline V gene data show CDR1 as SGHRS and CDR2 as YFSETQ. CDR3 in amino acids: CASAPFSGSHYEQYF. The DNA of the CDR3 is TGCGCCAGCGCCCCATTTAGCGGGAGTCACTACGAGCAGTACTTC.

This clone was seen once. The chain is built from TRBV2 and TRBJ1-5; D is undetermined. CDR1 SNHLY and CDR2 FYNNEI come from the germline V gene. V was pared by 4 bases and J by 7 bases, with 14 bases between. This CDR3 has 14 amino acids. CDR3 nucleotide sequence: TGTGCCAGCAGTGGAGAGGGCAGCCCACAGCCCCAGCATTTT. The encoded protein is CASSGEGSPQPQHF.

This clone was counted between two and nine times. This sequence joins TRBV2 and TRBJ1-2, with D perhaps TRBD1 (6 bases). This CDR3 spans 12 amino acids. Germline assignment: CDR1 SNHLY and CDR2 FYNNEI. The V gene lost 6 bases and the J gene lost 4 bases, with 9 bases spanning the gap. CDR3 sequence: CASRAGVYGYTF. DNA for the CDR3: TGTGCCAGCAGGGCAGGGGTCTATGGCTACACCTTC.

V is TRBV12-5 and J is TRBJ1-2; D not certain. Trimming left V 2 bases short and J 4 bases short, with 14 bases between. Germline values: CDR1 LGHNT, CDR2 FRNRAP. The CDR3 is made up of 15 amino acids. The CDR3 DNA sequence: TGTGCTAGTGGTTTGATCGGACTGATTTTCTATGGCTACACCTTC. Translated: CASGLIGLIFYGYTF.

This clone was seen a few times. The CDR3 sequence: CASRSGGYYYEQYF. Written as DNA, the CDR3 is TGTGCCAGCAGGAGTGGAGGGTATTACTACGAGCAGTACTTC. The chain joins TRBV27 to TRBJ2-7, with D perhaps TRBD2 (6 bases). V lost 6 bases and J 3 bases, leaving 15 bases between the germline ends. This CDR3 is 14 amino acids long. CDR1 and CDR2 (germline): MNHEY, SMNVEV (reference sequence).

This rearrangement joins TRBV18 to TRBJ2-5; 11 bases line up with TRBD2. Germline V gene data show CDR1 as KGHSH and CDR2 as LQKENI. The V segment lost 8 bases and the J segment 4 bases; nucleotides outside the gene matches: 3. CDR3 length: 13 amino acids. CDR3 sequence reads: CASAGLAGETQYF. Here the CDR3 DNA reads TGTGCCAGCGCTGGACTAGCGGGAGAGACCCAGTACTTC.

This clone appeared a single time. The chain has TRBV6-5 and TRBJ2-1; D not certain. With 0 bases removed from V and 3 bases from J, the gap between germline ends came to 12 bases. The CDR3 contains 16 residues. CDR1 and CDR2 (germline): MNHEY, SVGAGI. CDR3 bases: TGTGCCAGCAGTTACTCAGGCGGATCCCTCTACAATGAGCAGTTCTTC. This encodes CASSYSGGSLYNEQFF.

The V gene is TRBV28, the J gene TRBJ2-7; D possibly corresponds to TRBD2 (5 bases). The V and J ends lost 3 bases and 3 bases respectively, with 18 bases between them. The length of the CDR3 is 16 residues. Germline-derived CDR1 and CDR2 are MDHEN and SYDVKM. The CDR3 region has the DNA TGTGCCAGCAGTTTCGTTGGACTCTTTGACGGCTACGAGCAGTACTTC. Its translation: CASSFVGLFDGYEQYF.

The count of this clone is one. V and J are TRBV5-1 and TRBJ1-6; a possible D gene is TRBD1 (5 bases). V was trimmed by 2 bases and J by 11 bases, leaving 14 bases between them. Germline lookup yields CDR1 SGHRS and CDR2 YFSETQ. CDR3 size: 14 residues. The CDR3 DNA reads TGCGCCAGCAGCTTAGGGCAGGGTGGTGCACCCCTCCACTTT. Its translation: CASSLGQGGAPLHF.